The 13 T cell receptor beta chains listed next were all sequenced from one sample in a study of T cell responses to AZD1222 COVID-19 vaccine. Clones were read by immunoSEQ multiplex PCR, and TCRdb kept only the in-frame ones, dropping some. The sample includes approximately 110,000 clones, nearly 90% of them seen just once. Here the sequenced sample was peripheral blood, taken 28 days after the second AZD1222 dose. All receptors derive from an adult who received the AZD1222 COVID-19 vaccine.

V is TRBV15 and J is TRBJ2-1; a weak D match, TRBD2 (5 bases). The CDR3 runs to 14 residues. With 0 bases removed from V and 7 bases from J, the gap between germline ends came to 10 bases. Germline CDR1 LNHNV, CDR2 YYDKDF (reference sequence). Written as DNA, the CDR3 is TGTGCCACCAGCAGAGATGGAAGGACTAATGAGCAGTTCTTC. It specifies CATSRDGRTNEQFF.

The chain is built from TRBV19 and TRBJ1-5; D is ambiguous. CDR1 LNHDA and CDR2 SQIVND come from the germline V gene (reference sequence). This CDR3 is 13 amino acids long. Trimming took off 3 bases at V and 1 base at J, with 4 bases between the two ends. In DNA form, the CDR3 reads TGTGCCAGTAGTATCTCCAGCAATCAGCCCCAGCATTTT. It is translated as CASSISSNQPQHF.

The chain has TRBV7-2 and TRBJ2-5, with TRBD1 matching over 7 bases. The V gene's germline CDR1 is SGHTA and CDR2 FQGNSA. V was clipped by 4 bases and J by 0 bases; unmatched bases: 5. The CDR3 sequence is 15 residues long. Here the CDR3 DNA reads TGTGCCAGCAGCTCACAACAGGGGAACCAAGAGACCCAGTACTTC. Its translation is CASSSQQGNQETQYF. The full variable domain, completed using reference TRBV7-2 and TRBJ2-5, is GAGVSQSPSNKVTEKGKDVELRCDPISGHTALYWYRQSLGQGLEFLIYFQGNSAPDKSGLPSDRFSAERTGGSVSTLTIQRTQQEDSAVYLCASSSQQGNQETQYFGPGTRLLVL.

The CDR3 bases are TGCGCCAGCAGCCATCCTAACAATGAGCAGTTCTTC. Protein: CASSHPNNEQFF. The rearrangement joins TRBV5-1 to TRBJ2-1; no definite D call. The CDR3 spans 12 residues. Trimming shortened V by 4 bases and J by 5 bases, and 7 bases separated the two germline ends. CDR1 is SGHRS, CDR2 YFSETQ, per germline.

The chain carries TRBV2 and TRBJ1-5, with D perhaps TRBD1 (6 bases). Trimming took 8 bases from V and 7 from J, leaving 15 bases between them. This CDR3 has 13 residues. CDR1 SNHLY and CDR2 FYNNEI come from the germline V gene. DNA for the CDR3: TGTGCCAGCTCAGGGGCTCGGGACCAGCCCCAGCATTTT. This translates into CASSGARDQPQHF. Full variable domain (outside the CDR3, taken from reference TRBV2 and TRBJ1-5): EPEVTQTPSHQVTQMGQEVILRCVPISNHLYFYWYRQILGQKVEFLVSFYNNEISEKSEIFDDQFSVERPDGSNFTLKIRSTKLEDSAMYFCASSGARDQPQHFGDGTRLSIL.

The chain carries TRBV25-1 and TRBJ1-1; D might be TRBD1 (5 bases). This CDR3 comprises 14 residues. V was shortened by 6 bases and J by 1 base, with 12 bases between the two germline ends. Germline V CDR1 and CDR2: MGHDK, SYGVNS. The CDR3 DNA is TGTGCCAGCAGCGGTAATCAGGGGAACACTGAAGCTTTCTTT. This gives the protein CASSGNQGNTEAFF.

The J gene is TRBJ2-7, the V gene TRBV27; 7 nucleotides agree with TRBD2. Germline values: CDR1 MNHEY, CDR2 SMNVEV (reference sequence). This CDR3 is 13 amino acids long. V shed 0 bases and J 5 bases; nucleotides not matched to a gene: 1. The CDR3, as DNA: TGTGCCAGCAGTTTATCGGGGGGGGACGAGCAGTACTTC. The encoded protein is CASSLSGGDEQYF.

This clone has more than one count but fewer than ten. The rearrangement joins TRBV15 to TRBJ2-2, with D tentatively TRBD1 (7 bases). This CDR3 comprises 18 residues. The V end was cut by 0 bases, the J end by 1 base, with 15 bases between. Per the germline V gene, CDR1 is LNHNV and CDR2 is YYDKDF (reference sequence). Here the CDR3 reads CATSRDGGQGVNTGELFF. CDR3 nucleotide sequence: TGTGCCACCAGCAGAGATGGAGGGCAGGGGGTGAACACCGGGGAGCTGTTTTTT.

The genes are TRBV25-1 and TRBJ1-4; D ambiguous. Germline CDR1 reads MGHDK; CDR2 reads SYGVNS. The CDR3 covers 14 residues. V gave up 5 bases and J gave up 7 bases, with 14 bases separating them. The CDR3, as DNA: TGTGCCAGCAGTTCGGCGACCACAGTTGAAAAACTGTTTTTT. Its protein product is CASSSATTVEKLFF. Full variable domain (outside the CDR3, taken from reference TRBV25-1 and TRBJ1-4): EADIYQTPRYLVIGTGKKITLECSQTMGHDKMYWYQQDPGMELHLIHYSYGVNSTEKGDLSSESTVSRIRTEHFPLTLESARPSHTSQYLCASSSATTVEKLFFGSGTQLSVL.

The CDR3 coding sequence is TGTGCCAGCAGCCAAAACGTACCCGGACGGGGGAGCTCCTATAATTCACCCCTCCACTTT. As protein: CASSQNVPGRGSSYNSPLHF. The gene calls are TRBV3-1 (or the pseudogene TRBV3-2) and TRBJ1-6, with a tentative D call TRBD1 (5 bases). Germline values: CDR1 LGHDT, CDR2 YNNKEL (reference sequence). The V gene lost 2 bases and the J gene lost 0 bases, with 20 bases spanning the gap. This CDR3 is 20 amino acids long.

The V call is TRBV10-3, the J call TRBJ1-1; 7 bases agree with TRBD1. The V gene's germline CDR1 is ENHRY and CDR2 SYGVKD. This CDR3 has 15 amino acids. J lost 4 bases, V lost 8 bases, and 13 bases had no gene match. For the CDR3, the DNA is TGTGCCATCGCAGAAGGAACAGGGGCCGCCACTGAAGCTTTCTTT. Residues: CAIAEGTGAATEAFF.

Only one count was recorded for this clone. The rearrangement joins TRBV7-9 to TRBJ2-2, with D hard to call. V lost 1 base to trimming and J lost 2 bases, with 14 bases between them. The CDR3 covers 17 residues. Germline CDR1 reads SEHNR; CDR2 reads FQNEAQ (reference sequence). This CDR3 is CASSLGALQLNTGELFF. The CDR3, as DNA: TGTGCCAGCAGCTTAGGGGCTTTACAGCTAAACACCGGGGAGCTGTTTTTT.

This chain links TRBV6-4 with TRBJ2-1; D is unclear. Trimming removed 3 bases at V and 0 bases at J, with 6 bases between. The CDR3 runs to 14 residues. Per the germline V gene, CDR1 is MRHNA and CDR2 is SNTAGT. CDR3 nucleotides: TGTGCCAGCAGTGAGGCGTACTCCTACAATGAGCAGTTCTTC. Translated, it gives CASSEAYSYNEQFF.